The 6 T cell receptor beta chains presented below share a single source sample, sequenced in a study of blood T cell repertoires in COVID-19. The data were produced by immunoSEQ multiplex PCR, yet TCRdb's version contains in-frame clones alone and is incomplete. The repertoire consists of about 230,000 clones, with 70% to 90% occurring once and the leading ten covering around 0.98%. The sequencing sample was made of peripheral blood. These receptors originate from a man aged 35 to 55 with acute or convalescent COVID-19.

CDR3 DNA: TGCGCCAGCCAGGAAGACAGGGGCTACGAGCAGTACTTC. Translated, it gives CASQEDRGYEQYF. This sequence joins TRBV5-1 and TRBJ2-7; the match to TRBD1 covers 8 bases. With 7 bases clipped from V and 3 bases from J, the junction kept 6 bases outside the gene matches. Germline V gene sequence: CDR1 SGHRS, CDR2 YFSETQ. CDR3 size: 13 residues.

As DNA, the CDR3 is TGTGCCAGTAGTGGAACAGGGGGTGGCAATCAGCCCCAGCATTTT. Encoded protein: CASSGTGGGNQPQHF. This chain joins TRBV19 and TRBJ1-5; 8 bases match TRBD1. The V segment lost 5 bases and the J segment 2 bases; nucleotides outside the gene matches: 5. Germline V gene data show CDR1 as LNHDA and CDR2 as SQIVND (reference sequence). The CDR3 covers 15 residues. Full variable domain (outside the CDR3, taken from reference TRBV19 and TRBJ1-5): DGGITQSPKYLFRKEGQNVTLSCEQNLNHDAMYWYRQDPGQGLRLIYYSQIVNDFQKGDIAEGYSVSREKKESFPLTVTSAQKNPTAFYLCASSGTGGGNQPQHFGDGTRLSIL.

The V call is TRBV5-1, the J call TRBJ2-2; no clear D. In germline, CDR1 is SGHRS, CDR2 YFSETQ. CDR3 length: 16 residues. V was clipped by 4 bases and J by 0 bases, with 13 bases between them. The CDR3 DNA is TGCGCCAGCAGCCCAGGCACCCTCGCGAACACCGGGGAGCTGTTTTTT. Translated: CASSPGTLANTGELFF.

The chain combines TRBV5-1 with TRBJ1-2, with TRBD1 matching over 7 bases. Looked up from germline, CDR1 is SGHRS and CDR2 is YFSETQ. The junction had 16 bases not matched to a gene; V was cut back by 0 bases and J by 8 bases. The CDR3 spans 17 residues. The DNA for the CDR3 is TGCGCCAGCAGCTTGGGCGGACAACGCGACAGGGTCCAGGGCTACACCTTC. Amino acids: CASSLGGQRDRVQGYTF.

This clone was counted a few times. The genes are TRBV4-3 and TRBJ2-2, with 8 nucleotides matching TRBD2. The CDR3 has 14 residues. Trimming cost V 2 bases and J 4 bases; bases outside gene matches: 0. Germline V gene sequence: CDR1 LGHNA, CDR2 YSLEER. Here the CDR3 reads CASSQSGGTGELFF. DNA of the CDR3: TGCGCCAGCAGCCAAAGCGGGGGCACCGGGGAGCTGTTTTTT.

The rearrangement uses TRBV13 and TRBJ1-2, with 8 bases matching TRBD1. CDR1 PRHDT and CDR2 FYEKMQ come from the germline V gene (reference sequence). J gave up 3 bases and V 5 bases, and 11 bases lay outside the gene matches. The CDR3 loop spans 16 amino acids. The CDR3 coding sequence is TGTGCCAGCAGCGCACATCGACAGGGGTCGGACTATGGCTACACCTTC. This encodes CASSAHRQGSDYGYTF.